This T cell receptor beta chain originates from a study of T-cell reconstitution after alpha-beta-depleted transplantation in children. Study-level points and caveats: Newly produced T cells mostly provided counts and TCRbeta diversity after one year, as hyperexpanded clones declined.

Unique molecular identifiers were built into the TCRbeta library. From the PCR reads, TCRdb called clonotypes with MiXCR, one entry per CDR3 protein. Among approximately 300,000 distinct CDR3 sequences listed, roughly 8.2% were seen once. This CDR3 is 12 amino acids long. V dropped 5 bases and J dropped 7 bases, with 11 bases sitting between them. CDR1 MNHEY and CDR2 SVGAGI come from the germline V gene. This clonotype was found a few times. Its antigen is not identified. The material was peripheral blood, obtained 360 days after TCRalphabeta/CD19-depleted stem cell transplant. V and J are TRBV6-5 and TRBJ1-2; perhaps TRBD1 as D (5 bases). The sequence derives from a female patient aged 2 to 10 who had a stem cell transplant for Fanconi anemia, so the T cells may come from the graft donor. The DNA for the CDR3 is TGTGCCAGCAGTGCCGGGACCGCTGGCTACACCTTC. Translation gives CASSAGTAGYTF.